The 32 T cell receptor beta chains presented below share a single source sample, sequenced in a study of shared clonotypes between healthy human individuals (TCRdb year 2020). To prepare the library, the immunoSEQ multiplex PCR assay was applied. The clones in this table, taken by TCRdb from immuneACCESS, are in-frame only. Not every clone is retained; where verified, under half of the shortfall comes from an unresolved V gene, and the cause of the rest is unknown. The sample table contains 950,000 to 1,300,000 clones; only one count was recorded for under 80% of them. Around 1.5% of the sample lies in the top ten. The specimen sequenced was memory CD4+ T cells sorted from blood. The label giving this sample's cell subset or site can be read as: CD45RA-negative fraction. The receptors were gathered from a man aged 18 to 35 in good health.

This chain uses TRBV5-1 with TRBJ2-6, with D maybe TRBD1 (6 bases). Trimming stripped 0 bases from V and 2 bases from J, with 9 bases between. Germline assignment: CDR1 SGHRS and CDR2 YFSETQ. CDR3 size: 16 residues. CDR3 sequence: CASSLGAGAGANVLTF. The CDR3 coding sequence is TGCGCCAGCAGCTTGGGGGCAGGGGCTGGGGCCAACGTCCTGACTTTC.

This CDR3 reads CASSNPTGASGHF. DNA of the CDR3: TGTGCCAGCAGTAATCCTACCGGGGCCTCCGGGCATTTT. V is TRBV28 and J is TRBJ1-5; perhaps TRBD1 as D (5 bases). Germline CDR1 reads MDHEN; CDR2 reads SYDVKM. V gave up 5 bases and J gave up 15 bases, with 20 bases separating them. The CDR3 extends over 13 amino acids.

CDR3 coding DNA: TGTGCCAGTAGTCTCCAGGGATCTAATTCACCCCTCCACTTT. This codes for CASSLQGSNSPLHF. The rearrangement links TRBV19 to TRBJ1-6; a possible D gene is TRBD1 (5 bases). Germline values: CDR1 LNHDA, CDR2 SQIVND (reference sequence). V lost 5 bases, J lost 6 bases, and 11 bases lay in between. The CDR3 is made up of 14 amino acids.

The V call is TRBV5-6, the J call TRBJ2-3; D might be TRBD2 (5 bases). The CDR3 has 14 amino acids. Germline-derived CDR1 and CDR2 are SGHDT and YYEEEE. Trimming left V 4 bases short and J 8 bases short, with 17 bases between. CDR3: CASSPGRGSSTQYF. The CDR3 DNA follows: TGTGCCAGCAGCCCCGGACGTGGGAGCAGTACGCAGTATTTT.

The V and J genes are TRBV27 and TRBJ2-5; possibly TRBD1 for D (6 bases). Germline CDR1 is MNHEY and CDR2 is SMNVEV (reference sequence). Trimming cost V 6 bases and J 1 base, with 12 bases left between them. The CDR3 runs 14 residues. CDR3 coding DNA: TGTGCCAGCAGCACCCGGGACACCCAAGAGACCCAGTACTTC. Translating it yields CASSTRDTQETQYF.

The chain has TRBV7-2 and TRBJ2-2; weak D call: TRBD2 (5 bases). Germline V gives CDR1 SGHTA, CDR2 FQGNSA. Trimming pared 3 bases from V and 4 bases from J, leaving 12 bases between. This CDR3 has 15 residues. The CDR3 DNA is TGTGCCAGCAGCTTTCCCCCTCGGGGCACCGGGGAGCTGTTTTTT. It specifies CASSFPPRGTGELFF.

This clone has only one observation. The chain recombines TRBV7-6 with TRBJ2-1; D perhaps matches TRBD2 (6 bases). Trimming cost V 1 base and J 1 base, with 11 bases left between them. From germline, CDR1 is SGHVS and CDR2 FNYEAQ. The CDR3 is made up of 16 amino acids. CDR3 region: CASSLVGGVSYNEQFF. The DNA of the CDR3 is TGTGCCAGCAGCTTAGTGGGGGGAGTATCCTACAATGAGCAGTTCTTC.

As to this clone: This sample includes further DNA sequences coding for the same CDR3. The V and J genes are TRBV19 and TRBJ1-4; tentatively, D is TRBD1 (6 bases). Per germline, CDR1 LNHDA and CDR2 SQIVND (reference sequence). V lost 5 bases and J 2 bases, leaving 12 bases between the germline ends. This CDR3 comprises 15 residues. CDR3 sequence: CASSSQGATNEKLFF. CDR3 in DNA: TGTGCCAGTAGTTCACAGGGTGCCACTAATGAAAAACTGTTTTTT.

V usage is TRBV7-2 and J usage is TRBJ2-3; D is unresolved. CDR3 length equals 16 residues. The V gene's germline CDR1 is SGHTA and CDR2 FQGNSA. The V and J ends lost 0 bases and 6 bases respectively, with 16 bases between them. This chain's CDR3 is CASSLALGRPGDTQYF. In DNA form, the CDR3 reads TGTGCCAGCAGCTTAGCGCTAGGGCGCCCCGGGGATACGCAGTATTTT.

The chain carries TRBV7-8 and TRBJ1-1; possibly TRBD1 for D (5 bases). From germline, CDR1 is SGHVS and CDR2 FQNEAQ. The V end was cut by 7 bases, the J end by 8 bases, with 14 bases between. The CDR3 consists of 12 residues. The CDR3 nucleotides are TGTGCCAGCAATAACCAGGGTGGCGAAGCTTTCTTT. Amino acid sequence: CASNNQGGEAFF.

This chain joins TRBV21-1 and TRBJ1-1. TRBV21-1 is a pseudogene. This CDR3 has 11 amino acids. The DNA of the CDR3 is TGTGCCAGCAGATGGGGGAGGGTGGCTTTCTTT. Encoded protein: CASRWGRVAFF.

This chain joins TRBV6-1 and TRBJ2-2, with D perhaps matching TRBD1 or TRBD2 (5 bases each). The length of the CDR3 is 18 residues. Germline loops: CDR1 MNHNS, CDR2 SASEGT. The V gene lost 3 bases and the J gene lost 1 base, with 18 bases spanning the gap. CDR3 nucleotide sequence: TGTGCCAGCAGTGATCCAAGTCGGGGACGTGAGAACACCGGGGAGCTGTTTTTT. Translation: CASSDPSRGRENTGELFF.

This clone has a handful of counts. The V call is TRBV7-8, the J call TRBJ1-2; TRBD1 matches 10 bases. The germline gives CDR1 SGHVS, CDR2 FQNEAQ. CDR3 length: 15 residues. Losses at the gene ends were 2 bases for V and 8 bases for J; bases not matched to a gene: 8. CDR3 residues: CASSLMGQGSYGYTF. The CDR3 DNA follows: TGTGCCAGCAGCTTAATGGGACAGGGGTCCTACGGCTACACCTTC.

The rearrangement joins TRBV7-8 to TRBJ2-5, with 9 bases identical to TRBD1. Looked up from germline, CDR1 is SGHVS and CDR2 is FQNEAQ. V lost 5 bases to trimming and J lost 4 bases; unmatched junction nucleotides: 5. CDR3 length equals 14 residues. CDR3 nucleotide sequence: TGTGCCAGCAGCCGAGGGGACAGGGCAGAGACCCAGTACTTC. This translates into CASSRGDRAETQYF.

This clone was found a few times. Distinct nucleotide sequences in the sample also encode this CDR3. This rearrangement joins TRBV18 to TRBJ1-5, with D unclear. This CDR3 region has 13 residues. V was cut by 2 bases and J by 4 bases, with 6 bases left in between. Per the germline V gene, CDR1 is KGHSH and CDR2 is LQKENI. CDR3 sequence (DNA): TGTGCCAGCTCACCAGGCCAAAATCAGCCCCAGCATTTT. This sequence encodes CASSPGQNQPQHF.

This chain uses TRBV6-5 with TRBJ2-7, with 10 positions matching TRBD1. Trimming at V came to 6 bases and at J to 2 bases, leaving 7 bases not matched to a gene. The CDR3 loop spans 15 amino acids. Germline V gene data show CDR1 as MNHEY and CDR2 as SVGAGI. The CDR3 sequence is CASRAGTGVPYEQYF. The CDR3 nucleotides read TGTGCCAGCAGAGCCGGGACAGGGGTTCCCTACGAGCAGTACTTC.

This clone has just a few counts. The chain combines TRBV30 with TRBJ1-1, with 7 nucleotides matching TRBD1. The CDR3 is 13 amino acids. Trimming cost V 3 bases and J 3 bases; bases outside gene matches: 4. Germline V gene data show CDR1 as GTSNPN and CDR2 as SVGIG (reference sequence). CDR3 in amino acids: CAWRYRGDTEAFF. Here the CDR3 DNA reads TGTGCCTGGAGGTACAGGGGTGACACTGAAGCTTTCTTT.

This clone has ten or more counts. This chain links TRBV18 with TRBJ2-5; D is unclear. The germline V and J ends were trimmed by 5 bases and 2 bases, with 3 bases remaining between them. The germline V gene has CDR1 KGHSH and CDR2 LQKENI. The CDR3 is made up of 11 amino acids. The CDR3 nucleotides read TGTGCCAGCTCAGAACAAGAGACCCAGTACTTC. It encodes CASSEQETQYF. The variable domain in full, with the rest retrieved from reference TRBV18 and TRBJ2-5, is NAGVMQNPRHLVRRRGQEARLRCSPMKGHSHVYWYRQLPEEGLKFMVYLQKENIIDESGMPKERFSAEFPKEGPSILRIQQVVRGDSAAYFCASSEQETQYFGPGTRLLVL.

The V call is TRBV15, the J call TRBJ2-5; D unresolved. The germline CDR1 and CDR2 sequences are LNHNV and YYDKDF (reference sequence). The CDR3 is made up of 13 amino acids. The ends were cut back, 0 bases at V and 5 bases at J, with 7 bases in the middle. Written as DNA, the CDR3 is TGTGCCACCAGCAGAGATCCCCTTGAGACCCAGTACTTC. Translating gives CATSRDPLETQYF.

This clone was counted ten times or more. The chain combines TRBV7-9 with TRBJ1-2; 9 nucleotides agree with TRBD1. Germline V gene lookup returns CDR1 SEHNR and CDR2 FQNEAQ (reference sequence). Trimming cost V 4 bases and J 4 bases; bases outside gene matches: 7. The CDR3 spans 15 residues. The CDR3 DNA sequence: TGTGCCAGCAGCTCTGGGACAGGGCTGGCCTATGGCTACACCTTC. Its protein product is CASSSGTGLAYGYTF.

The chain recombines TRBV10-2 with TRBJ2-1; TRBD2 matches 12 bases. In germline, CDR1 is WSHSY, CDR2 SAAADI. The CDR3 contains 17 residues. The V gene end was trimmed by 2 bases and the J gene end by 3 bases; junction bases not matched to a gene: 5. The CDR3 bases are TGCGCCAGCAGTGAGCTAGCGGGAGGGGGAGTCTACAATGAGCAGTTCTTC. This translates into CASSELAGGGVYNEQFF.

About this clone itself: Other DNA sequences of this sample code for an identical CDR3. The chain employs TRBV2 and TRBJ1-5; TRBD1 aligns across 8 bases. Germline CDR1 and CDR2: SNHLY and FYNNEI. CDR3 length: 15 residues. J lost 0 bases, V lost 4 bases, and 2 bases had no gene match. DNA for the CDR3: TGTGCCAGCAGTGGACAGGGGTTTAGCAATCAGCCCCAGCATTTT. Its protein product is CASSGQGFSNQPQHF.

The chain carries TRBV5-1 and TRBJ2-1; TRBD2 might be the D (6 bases). CDR3 length: 13 amino acids. V was cut by 2 bases and J by 8 bases, with 11 bases left in between. CDR1 and CDR2 from the germline V gene are SGHRS and YFSETQ. CDR3 amino acids: CASSLPGVDEQFF. For the CDR3, the DNA is TGCGCCAGCAGCTTACCGGGAGTCGATGAGCAGTTCTTC. Combining the CDR3 with reference TRBV5-1 and TRBJ2-1 gives the whole variable domain KAGVTQTPRYLIKTRGQQVTLSCSPISGHRSVSWYQQTPGQGLQFLFEYFSETQRNKGNFPGRFSGRQFSNSRSEMNVSTLELGDSALYLCASSLPGVDEQFFGPGTRLTVL.

Concerning this clone: Distinct nucleotide sequences in the sample also encode this CDR3. The chain carries TRBV28 and TRBJ1-2; tentative D call: TRBD1 (5 bases). V lost 2 bases to trimming and J lost 3 bases, with 7 bases between them. CDR1 and CDR2 (germline): MDHEN, SYDVKM. This CDR3 region has 13 residues. Written as DNA, the CDR3 is TGTGCCAGCAGTTTACTGACAGACTATGGCTACACCTTC. Its translation: CASSLLTDYGYTF.

The chain is built from TRBV7-2 and TRBJ1-2; D remains ambiguous. Trimming shortened V by 3 bases and J by 2 bases, and 10 bases separated the two germline ends. The CDR3 loop spans 14 amino acids. Germline CDR1 reads SGHTA; CDR2 reads FQGNSA. The CDR3 is CASSFGVNNYGYTF. CDR3 DNA sequence: TGTGCCAGCAGCTTTGGGGTGAACAACTATGGCTACACCTTC.

V gene TRBV2 combines with J gene TRBJ1-4, with no clear D. Trimming cost V 6 bases and J 8 bases, with 7 bases left between them. This CDR3 has 11 amino acids. CDR1 and CDR2 (germline): SNHLY, FYNNEI. CDR3 sequence (DNA): TGTGCCAGCAGCGCGACAGAAAAACTGTTTTTT. This gives the protein CASSATEKLFF.

The V call is TRBV2, the J call TRBJ2-4; TRBD1 matches at 9 bases. The CDR3 sequence is 15 residues long. V lost 7 bases, J lost 0 bases, and 4 bases stayed unmatched. Germline V gives CDR1 SNHLY, CDR2 FYNNEI. The CDR3 DNA follows: TGTGCCAGCAAACCGACAGGGGGAGCCAAAAACATTCAGTACTTC. It encodes CASKPTGGAKNIQYF. Looking up the rest from reference TRBV2 and TRBJ2-4 gives the full variable domain: EPEVTQTPSHQVTQMGQEVILRCVPISNHLYFYWYRQILGQKVEFLVSFYNNEISEKSEIFDDQFSVERPDGSNFTLKIRSTKLEDSAMYFCASKPTGGAKNIQYFGAGTRLSVL.

The chain joins TRBV5-1 to TRBJ2-5, with a possible D match to TRBD1 (6 bases). The CDR3 totals 15 residues. Trimming cost V 5 bases and J 4 bases, with 18 bases left between them. CDR1 and CDR2 from the germline V gene are SGHRS and YFSETQ. DNA for the CDR3: TGCGCCAGCAGATTCAACAGGGATGTCCGAGAGACCCAGTACTTC. Its translation is CASRFNRDVRETQYF.

CDR3: CASSQVTAPGTEAFF. The DNA of the CDR3 is TGTGCCAGCAGCCAAGTAACGGCGCCGGGCACTGAAGCTTTCTTT. The V gene is TRBV4-2, the J gene TRBJ1-1, with D uncertain. The CDR3 is 15 amino acids. CDR1 and CDR2 from the germline V gene are LGHNA and YNFKEQ. Deletions cut 1 base from V and 4 bases from J, with 13 bases between.

This clone was picked up a small number of times. The CDR3 sequence is CASSNRGVKNIQYF. CDR3 DNA sequence: TGTGCCAGCAGCAACCGGGGGGTCAAAAACATTCAGTACTTC. The chain carries TRBV11-2 and TRBJ2-4, with 7 positions matching TRBD2. The V segment lost 5 bases and the J segment 3 bases; nucleotides outside the gene matches: 4. Germline values: CDR1 SGHAT, CDR2 FQNNGV. The CDR3 is made up of 14 amino acids.

The chain links TRBV19 to TRBJ1-6; D call uncertain. CDR1 and CDR2 from the germline V gene are LNHDA and SQIVND (reference sequence). CDR3 size: 14 residues. V gave up 5 bases and J gave up 8 bases, with 13 bases separating them. CDR3 in amino acids: CASSLRARDSPLHF. DNA for the CDR3: TGTGCCAGTAGTTTGCGGGCTCGGGATTCACCCCTCCACTTT.

V is TRBV10-3 and J is TRBJ2-5, with D uncertain. Germline V gene sequence: CDR1 ENHRY, CDR2 SYGVKD. The V gene lost 0 bases and the J gene lost 1 base, with 6 bases spanning the gap. The CDR3 covers 14 residues. This chain's CDR3 is CAISESAFQETQYF. CDR3 sequence (DNA): TGTGCCATCAGTGAGTCAGCCTTCCAAGAGACCCAGTACTTC.